The following is a TCR beta chain sequence with its context. The multiple sclerosis control group consisted of treatment-naive patients whose relapsing-remitting disease, which was either stable or active, fulfilled revised McDonald criteria. V shed 2 bases, J shed 0 bases, and the junction held 4 bases outside the gene matches. This CDR3 region has 16 residues. Germline V gene data show CDR1 as MNHEY and CDR2 as SVGAGI. The data belong to a study of CD8 T cells in Susac syndrome. Reverse transcription used about 0.5 to 1 ug RNA and random hexamers. MiXCR, run by TCRdb on the immunoSEQ multiplex PCR reads, gives a single entry per CDR3 protein. The sample consists of 250,000 to 300,000 distinct CDR3 sequences, about 89% of them appearing once.

V is TRBV6-5 and J is TRBJ2-1, with 7 bases aligning to TRBD2. The receptor's source is a human donor with multiple sclerosis. The sequenced material came from CD8+ T cells from PBMCs. The CDR3 DNA reads TGTGCCAGCAGTTACCGGCGGGAGAGCTCCTACAATGAGCAGTTCTTC. Encoded protein: CASSYRRESSYNEQFF.